This T cell receptor (beta chain) comes out of a study of PD-L1 blockade in urothelial cancer. Study-level information: The authors examined blood 3 weeks (second dose) and 6 weeks after treatment start.

Trimming shortened V by 7 bases and J by 3 bases, and 13 bases separated the two germline ends. The CDR3 length is 13 residues. Germline V gene data show CDR1 as MNHNS and CDR2 as SASEGT. As to time point: peripheral blood 6 weeks after treatment start. Method: immunoSEQ multiplex PCR; TCRdb's copy keeps in-frame clones and lacks some. The sample yields approximately 30,000 clones, 80% to 90% seen once. Sequenced here: PBMCs, sampled around atezolizumab (anti-PD-L1) treatment. The chain couples TRBV6-1 to TRBJ2-7, with a possible D match to TRBD2 (5 bases). This clonotype originated in a man older than 75 with urothelial cancer. The CDR3 sequence: CASTKREYYEQYF. CDR3 coding DNA: TGTGCCAGCACTAAAAGGGAGTACTACGAGCAGTACTTC.